These 18 T cell receptor beta chains were all obtained from the same sample, sequenced in a study of T cell responses to AZD1222 COVID-19 vaccine. TCRdb keeps only in-frame clones here, not all; method: immunoSEQ multiplex PCR. The sample carries under 200,000 clones, approximately 91% recorded once. The specimen was peripheral blood, collected on day 0 of AZD1222 vaccination. These TCRs come from an adult in good health.

The chain employs TRBV2 and TRBJ2-3; D not resolved. The germline V gene encodes CDR1 SNHLY and CDR2 FYNNEI. The CDR3 is made up of 11 amino acids. V lost 7 bases, J lost 3 bases, and 5 bases lay in between. CDR3 in amino acids: CASMQTDTQYF. CDR3 nucleotide sequence: TGTGCCAGCATGCAGACAGATACGCAGTATTTT.

The gene calls are TRBV28 and TRBJ2-6; no definite D call. This CDR3 contains 13 residues. Per the germline V gene, CDR1 is MDHEN and CDR2 is SYDVKM. The V end lost 7 bases, the J end lost 1 base, and 5 bases lay between the germline ends. In DNA, the CDR3 is TGTGCCAGCACTCTGTCTGGGGCCAACGTCCTGACTTTC. It specifies CASTLSGANVLTF.

J is TRBJ2-5 and V is TRBV19; D is possibly TRBD1 (5 bases). The CDR3 has 14 amino acids. The germline V and J ends were trimmed by 4 bases and 5 bases, with 14 bases remaining between them. Germline loops: CDR1 LNHDA, CDR2 SQIVND (reference sequence). The CDR3 nucleotides read TGTGCCAGTAGTAAGGCCCAGGGATGGGAGACCCAGTACTTC. Its translation is CASSKAQGWETQYF. The full variable domain, rest sourced from reference TRBV19 and TRBJ2-5, is DGGITQSPKYLFRKEGQNVTLSCEQNLNHDAMYWYRQDPGQGLRLIYYSQIVNDFQKGDIAEGYSVSREKKESFPLTVTSAQKNPTAFYLCASSKAQGWETQYFGPGTRLLVL.

V is TRBV7-9 and J is TRBJ2-3; D remains ambiguous. Trimming cost V 3 bases and J 0 bases, with 1 base left between them. The CDR3 consists of 12 residues. Looked up from germline, CDR1 is SEHNR and CDR2 is FQNEAQ (reference sequence). The CDR3 protein is CASSFSTDTQYF. CDR3 nucleotide sequence: TGTGCCAGCAGCTTCAGCACAGATACGCAGTATTTT.

This clone was seen more than once but under ten times. CDR3 loop: CASSEGDSGGYTF. The CDR3 bases are TGCGCCAGCAGTGAGGGGGATTCTGGTGGCTACACCTTC. The rearrangement uses TRBV10-2 and TRBJ1-2; D ambiguous. Looked up from germline, CDR1 is WSHSY and CDR2 is SAAADI. The germline V and J ends were trimmed by 2 bases and 7 bases, with 11 bases remaining between them. CDR3 length equals 13 residues.

CDR3: CASSTRHQETQYF. In nucleotides, the CDR3 is TGTGCCAGCAGTACCCGTCACCAAGAGACCCAGTACTTC. The genes are TRBV6-5 and TRBJ2-5; the D is unclear. Trimming stripped 5 bases from V and 0 bases from J, with 7 bases between. The CDR3 spans 13 residues. Germline lookup yields CDR1 MNHEY and CDR2 SVGAGI.

The rearrangement uses TRBV7-2 and TRBJ1-5; D unresolved. Germline V gene lookup returns CDR1 SGHTA and CDR2 FQGNSA. The CDR3 loop spans 15 amino acids. Trimming took off 5 bases at V and 1 base at J, with 12 bases between the two ends. This chain's CDR3 is CASSVGSGSNQPQHF. As DNA, the CDR3 is TGTGCCAGCAGCGTAGGGTCGGGGAGCAATCAGCCCCAGCATTTT.

The chain employs TRBV4-3 and TRBJ2-1; D is undetermined. There are 15 residues in the CDR3. Deletions cut 0 bases from V and 8 bases from J, with 14 bases between. Germline V gene sequence: CDR1 LGHNA, CDR2 YSLEER. The chain's CDR3 is CASSQDRRSIDEQFF. The CDR3 nucleotides read TGCGCCAGCAGCCAAGACCGACGTTCTATTGATGAGCAGTTCTTC.

The chain links TRBV29-1 to TRBJ2-1; tentative D call: TRBD2 (6 bases). The CDR3 covers 13 residues. From germline, CDR1 is SQVTM and CDR2 ANQGSEA. The V end lost 6 bases, the J end lost 3 bases, and 12 bases lay between the germline ends. The CDR3 reads CSVEGRFYNEQFF. CDR3 bases: TGCAGCGTGGAGGGGAGGTTCTACAATGAGCAGTTCTTC.

The genes are TRBV2 and TRBJ1-3, with 10 bases identical to TRBD1. Losses at the gene ends were 6 bases for V and 6 bases for J; bases not matched to a gene: 5. The V gene's germline CDR1 is SNHLY and CDR2 FYNNEI. CDR3 length equals 14 residues. DNA for the CDR3: TGTGCCAGCAGACCGGACAGGGGGGTAAACACCATATATTTT. Protein: CASRPDRGVNTIYF. Supplemented by reference TRBV2 and TRBJ1-3, the full variable domain reads EPEVTQTPSHQVTQMGQEVILRCVPISNHLYFYWYRQILGQKVEFLVSFYNNEISEKSEIFDDQFSVERPDGSNFTLKIRSTKLEDSAMYFCASRPDRGVNTIYFGEGSWLTVV.

The gene calls are TRBV29-1 and TRBJ1-1, with unresolved D. V lost 0 bases and J lost 7, with 15 bases in between. CDR3 length: 14 residues. Germline assignment: CDR1 SQVTM and CDR2 ANQGSEA. CDR3 DNA sequence: TGCAGCGTTGAAGATCGTGGAAGAAGGATTGAAGCTTTCTTT. Translated, it gives CSVEDRGRRIEAFF.

V is TRBV5-1 and J is TRBJ2-7; either TRBD1 or TRBD2 may fit D (5 bases each). The germline V and J ends were trimmed by 2 bases and 3 bases, with 15 bases remaining between them. CDR1 is SGHRS and CDR2 is YFSETQ in the germline V gene. This CDR3 contains 15 residues. CDR3 loop: CASSFSRPGSYEQYF. CDR3 bases: TGCGCCAGCAGCTTCTCGCGTCCAGGGAGCTACGAGCAGTACTTC.

CDR3 residues: CASTRTGGSYEQYF. For the CDR3, the DNA is TGTGCCAGTACTCGGACAGGGGGCTCGTACGAGCAGTACTTC. This sequence joins TRBV19 and TRBJ2-7; 11 bases are shared with TRBD1. Germline V gene lookup returns CDR1 LNHDA and CDR2 SQIVND (reference sequence). V trimming: 7 bases; J trimming: 4 bases; junction bases outside the gene matches: 6. This CDR3 is 14 amino acids long.

The genes are TRBV6-1 and TRBJ2-5, with 9 nucleotides matching TRBD2. Germline CDR1 reads MNHNS; CDR2 reads SASEGT. The V segment lost 4 bases and the J segment 5 bases; nucleotides outside the gene matches: 11. The length of the CDR3 is 16 residues. CDR3 nucleotides: TGTGCCAGCAGTGTGAGTAGCGGGGGCCCGGGGGAGACCCAGTACTTC. It codes for CASSVSSGGPGETQYF.

Here the CDR3 DNA reads TGTGCCAGCAACGGCGCGGTGGGCGGCTACACCTTC. Residues: CASNGAVGGYTF. This sequence joins TRBV7-2 and TRBJ1-2; D remains ambiguous. This CDR3 is 12 amino acids long. Germline lookup yields CDR1 SGHTA and CDR2 FQGNSA. Deletions cut 7 bases from V and 8 bases from J, with 14 bases between. Based on the CDR3 plus reference TRBV7-2 and TRBJ1-2, the full variable domain is GAGVSQSPSNKVTEKGKDVELRCDPISGHTALYWYRQSLGQGLEFLIYFQGNSAPDKSGLPSDRFSAERTGGSVSTLTIQRTQQEDSAVYLCASNGAVGGYTFGSGTRLTVV.

This chain joins TRBV7-3 and TRBJ2-2; 12 nucleotides align to TRBD1. Unmatched junction bases numbered 7, after V lost 2 bases and J lost 6 bases. This CDR3 contains 17 residues. Germline V lookup: CDR1 SGHTA, CDR2 FQGTGA. CDR3 sequence (DNA): TGTGCCAGCAGCTTAGCACCGGGACAGGGGGCGGCCGGGGAGCTGTTTTTT. Amino acid sequence: CASSLAPGQGAAGELFF.

CDR3 coding DNA: TGCGCCAGCAGCTTGGGGTCCGGATACTATGGCTACACCTTC. Its translation is CASSLGSGYYGYTF. This chain connects TRBV5-1 to TRBJ1-2; D gene ambiguous. The ends were cut back, 0 bases at V and 3 bases at J, with 9 bases in the middle. Germline V gene lookup returns CDR1 SGHRS and CDR2 YFSETQ. The CDR3 has 14 amino acids.

The chain is built from TRBV24-1 and TRBJ2-7, with a possible D match to TRBD2 (5 bases). This CDR3 has 13 residues. Germline V gene lookup returns CDR1 KGHDR and CDR2 SFDVKD. V was shortened by 3 bases and J by 6 bases, with 11 bases between the two germline ends. CDR3 sequence (DNA): TGTGCCACCAGTGATGCAGTCGGGGTCGAGCAGTACTTC. Its translation: CATSDAVGVEQYF.